This T cell receptor beta chain was sequenced during a study of cytomegalovirus exposure and HLA in healthy donors. Profiled with immunoSEQ multiplex PCR; TCRdb holds only in-frame clones, not every one. The table has more than 95,000 clones, about 91% seen once; the top ten hold around 2%. There are a few counts of this clone. The V gene end was trimmed by 3 bases and the J gene end by 5 bases; junction bases not matched to a gene: 4. The germline V gene has CDR1 ENHRY and CDR2 SYGVKD. The CDR3 spans 14 residues. The rearrangement joins TRBV10-3 to TRBJ1-5; 7 bases align to TRBD1. The receptor was derived from a man between 18 and 29 years old in good health and CMV-seronegative. Specimen: PBMCs. The DNA for the CDR3 is TGTGCCATCAGTGAAAATGACAGGGATCAGCCCCAGCATTTT. Protein: CAISENDRDQPQHF.